The clone carrying this TCR beta chain was detected only a few times. Antigen specificity is unknown. The data belong to a study of cytomegalovirus exposure and HLA in healthy donors. Study outcomes and limitations: Researchers catalogued about 150 TCR beta chains as cytomegalovirus-associated. TCR sequences were mostly rare, though some public TCRs occurred in many donors.

Libraries were prepared by immunoSEQ multiplex PCR; TCRdb keeps only in-frame clonotypes and omits some of them. Of about 360,000 clones listed, approximately 90% were seen once; the top ten hold under 0.95%. CDR3 length: 16 residues. V dropped 5 bases and J dropped 3 bases, with 18 bases sitting between them. Germline V gene sequence: CDR1 SGHTA, CDR2 FQGNSA. The sequence was obtained from a woman aged 18 to 35 in good health and CMV-seronegative. V is TRBV7-2 and J is TRBJ2-3; no clear D gene. The sequenced sample consisted of PBMCs. The CDR3 DNA is TGTGCCAGCAGCCCCCTAGTTAGTCCCGGAACAGATACGCAGTATTTT. Protein: CASSPLVSPGTDTQYF.